The 18 T cell receptor beta chains reported below all come from one sample, sequenced in a study of blood T cell repertoires in COVID-19. Sequencing was performed with immunoSEQ multiplex PCR; in TCRdb, only in-frame clones are kept and a portion is missing. There are about 120,000 clones in the sample; roughly 90% occur only once, and 3.8% lies in the top ten. Source material: peripheral blood. The receptor set was obtained from a woman aged 60 to 75 with COVID-19, enrolled during active disease.

The chain uses TRBV9 and TRBJ1-1, with 10 bases aligning to TRBD1. Trimming removed 3 bases from V and 5 bases from J; junction bases left unmatched: 4. CDR1 SGDLS and CDR2 YYNGEE come from the germline V gene. The CDR3 consists of 14 residues. The CDR3 here is CASSATGGGTEAFF. For the CDR3, the DNA is TGTGCCAGCAGCGCGACAGGGGGCGGGACTGAAGCTTTCTTT.

The chain combines TRBV19 with TRBJ1-5; TRBD1 might be the D (5 bases). Trimming took 1 base from V and 5 from J, leaving 12 bases between them. CDR3 length: 15 amino acids. From germline, CDR1 is LNHDA and CDR2 SQIVND (reference sequence). The CDR3: CASSIVDSDYQPQHF. As DNA, the CDR3 is TGTGCCAGTAGTATAGTTGACAGCGATTATCAGCCCCAGCATTTT.

This rearrangement joins TRBV30 to TRBJ2-2; perhaps TRBD1 as D (6 bases). Germline loops: CDR1 GTSNPN, CDR2 SVGIG (reference sequence). The CDR3 spans 13 residues. V was cut by 8 bases and J by 4 bases, with 14 bases left in between. The CDR3 coding sequence is TGTGCCCATTCCGGGACAACCACCGGGGAGCTGTTTTTT. This encodes CAHSGTTTGELFF.

This sequence joins TRBV6-5 and TRBJ1-1; possible D gene TRBD1, 5 bases. V was trimmed by 5 bases and J by 8 bases, leaving 15 bases between them. The CDR3 covers 13 residues. CDR1 and CDR2 (germline): MNHEY, SVGAGI. As DNA, the CDR3 is TGTGCCAGCAGTCCGGGGGAGGGGCGGGAAGCTTTCTTT. Its translation: CASSPGEGREAFF.

This rearrangement joins TRBV19 to TRBJ2-7, with D perhaps matching TRBD1 (5 bases). Germline assignment: CDR1 LNHDA and CDR2 SQIVND (reference sequence). The CDR3 is 14 residues long. Trimming stripped 4 bases from V and 0 bases from J, with 10 bases between. Written as DNA, the CDR3 is TGTGCCAGTAGTAGGACATTGAGCTCCTACGAGCAGTACTTC. Protein: CASSRTLSSYEQYF.

V is TRBV3-1 (or the pseudogene TRBV3-2) and J is TRBJ2-2, with 8 bases fitting TRBD2. Germline V lookup: CDR1 LGHDT, CDR2 YNNKEL (reference sequence). V was clipped by 1 base and J by 6 bases; unmatched bases: 1. The CDR3 has 14 residues. The CDR3 nucleotides read TGTGCCAGCAGCCAAGCGGGGGGGCCCGGGGAGCTGTTTTTT. It is translated as CASSQAGGPGELFF.

The chain couples TRBV7-2 to TRBJ1-5, with TRBD1 identical over 7 bases. The CDR3 length is 15 residues. The V and J ends lost 5 bases and 4 bases, in that order; junction bases with no gene match: 8. The germline CDR1 and CDR2 sequences are SGHTA and FQGNSA. CDR3 sequence (DNA): TGTGCCAGCAGCCCCCCAGGGGGTCTAAATCAGCCCCAGCATTTT. It specifies CASSPPGGLNQPQHF.

This rearrangement joins TRBV7-9 to TRBJ1-2, with D unresolved. V gave up 5 bases and J gave up 8 bases, with 15 bases separating them. Germline V gives CDR1 SEHNR, CDR2 FQNEAQ (reference sequence). The CDR3 has 13 residues. Here the CDR3 DNA reads TGTGCCAGCAGCCGCAGCGCCCCCCGGGGCTACACCTTC. Translated, it gives CASSRSAPRGYTF.

This chain joins TRBV12-3 or TRBV12-4 and TRBJ1-5; 8 bases match TRBD1. Trimming cost V 6 bases and J 4 bases; bases outside gene matches: 2. This CDR3 has 13 amino acids. Here the CDR3 reads CASSNRGNQPQHF. The DNA of the CDR3 is TGTGCCAGCAGCAACAGGGGGAATCAGCCCCAGCATTTT.

The chain combines TRBV6-7 with TRBJ2-7; possible D gene TRBD2, 5 bases. TRBV6-7 is an ORF, and what it does is uncertain. Trimming left V 10 bases short and J 11 bases short, with 9 bases between. The CDR3 totals 8 residues. Here the CDR3 DNA reads TGTGCCATCCGGAGGAAGTACTTC. Amino acids: CAIRRKYF.

This clone appeared a single time. The chain has TRBV7-8 and TRBJ2-1, with 9 bases fitting TRBD1. The germline CDR1 and CDR2 sequences are SGHVS and FQNEAQ. CDR3 length: 17 residues. Unmatched junction bases numbered 13, after V lost 4 bases and J lost 6 bases. The CDR3 spells CASSSIKVGDRANEQFF. The CDR3 DNA is TGTGCCAGCAGCTCCATCAAGGTGGGGGACAGGGCCAATGAGCAGTTCTTC.

CDR3 amino acids: CASSPAGSGEKLFF. The CDR3 nucleotides are TGCGCCAGCAGCCCTGCGGGGTCAGGGGAAAAACTGTTTTTT. The chain combines TRBV5-1 with TRBJ1-4, with a weak D call TRBD1 (5 bases). The germline V gene has CDR1 SGHRS and CDR2 YFSETQ. V was shortened by 4 bases and J by 8 bases, with 15 bases between the two germline ends. The CDR3 sequence is 14 residues long.

V usage is TRBV5-4 and J usage is TRBJ2-5; TRBD2 aligns across 12 bases. The CDR3 length is 18 residues. Germline assignment: CDR1 SGHNT and CDR2 YYREEE (reference sequence). V was clipped by 0 bases and J by 1 base; unmatched bases: 7. The CDR3 region has the DNA TGTGCCAGCAGCTTGGGACTAGCGGGGGCGTCCGCCCAAGAGACCCAGTACTTC. It encodes CASSLGLAGASAQETQYF.

V usage is TRBV7-2 and J usage is TRBJ1-6; D gene unclear. V lost 8 bases and J lost 3, with 8 bases in between. Germline-derived CDR1 and CDR2 are SGHTA and FQGNSA. The CDR3 runs 13 residues. The CDR3 here is CASRGDYNSPLHF. The CDR3, as DNA: TGTGCCAGCCGCGGGGACTATAATTCACCCCTCCACTTT.

This chain connects TRBV19 to TRBJ2-6; no definite D call. The CDR3 covers 15 residues. Germline values: CDR1 LNHDA, CDR2 SQIVND (reference sequence). V gave up 5 bases and J gave up 1 base, with 9 bases separating them. The CDR3 spells CASSPWASGANVLTF. For the CDR3, the DNA is TGTGCCAGTAGTCCTTGGGCGTCTGGGGCCAACGTCCTGACTTTC. The full variable domain, its missing parts supplied by reference TRBV19 and TRBJ2-6, is DGGITQSPKYLFRKEGQNVTLSCEQNLNHDAMYWYRQDPGQGLRLIYYSQIVNDFQKGDIAEGYSVSREKKESFPLTVTSAQKNPTAFYLCASSPWASGANVLTFGAGSRLTVL.

V usage is TRBV6-5 and J usage is TRBJ1-2; 9 nucleotides match TRBD1. CDR1 and CDR2 from the germline V gene are MNHEY and SVGAGI. The CDR3 has 13 residues. J gave up 5 bases and V 8 bases, and 6 bases lay outside the gene matches. In DNA, the CDR3 is TGTGCCAGCTCGGGACAGGGCATTTATGGCTACACCTTC. Translation: CASSGQGIYGYTF.

The chain combines TRBV7-2 with TRBJ2-3, with a possible D match to TRBD2 (7 bases). The V gene lost 3 bases and the J gene lost 2 bases, with 18 bases spanning the gap. CDR3 length: 17 residues. Germline V gene sequence: CDR1 SGHTA, CDR2 FQGNSA. The CDR3 spells CASSFPLGGPITDTQYF. The CDR3 bases are TGTGCCAGCAGCTTCCCCCTCGGGGGGCCTATCACAGATACGCAGTATTTT.

This rearrangement joins TRBV19 to TRBJ1-5; D gene uncertain. V was pared by 6 bases and J by 6 bases, with 15 bases between. Germline-derived CDR1 and CDR2 are LNHDA and SQIVND (reference sequence). This CDR3 is 14 amino acids long. In DNA form, the CDR3 reads TGTGCCAGTAGACCTGTCTTAGAGAGTCAGCCCCAGCATTTT. It encodes CASRPVLESQPQHF. Full variable domain (missing parts from reference TRBV19 and TRBJ1-5): DGGITQSPKYLFRKEGQNVTLSCEQNLNHDAMYWYRQDPGQGLRLIYYSQIVNDFQKGDIAEGYSVSREKKESFPLTVTSAQKNPTAFYLCASRPVLESQPQHFGDGTRLSIL.